What follows describes a single T cell receptor beta chain. No antigen is known for it. It has no much larger one-base neighbor in the sample; base qualities were not kept. These data belong to a study of CD8+ T cells in alopecia areata (dated by TCRdb to about 2018). Context from the whole study: In both human patients and the C3H/HeJ mouse model, the study applied high-throughput TCRbeta sequencing to look at T cell clonal expansion in alopecia areata. Scalp tissue and sorted CD4+ and CD8+ peripheral blood T cells from patchy and totalis/universalis alopecia areata patients and from healthy controls were covered by human TCRbeta sequencing. Clonality in the scalp was compared among normal scalp (n=4), patchy alopecia areata scalp (n=8), and alopecia totalis/universalis scalp (n=8). RNA came from the PAXgene miRNA kit for fixed scalp, the miRNeasy kit for PBMCs, and the RNeasy kit for mouse skin. Amplification of TCRbeta CDR3 regions was done by immunoSEQ multiplex PCR using 35 Vbeta forward primers and 13 Jbeta reverse primers. Paper-wide results and their limitations: Unlike mouse skin, which is dominated by gammadelta T cells, normal human skin has resident alphabeta T cells that are also sequenced, and this complicates analysis of the scalp TCR repertoire. Higher clonality and more expanded CD8+ clones were observed in lesional scalp than in normal scalp, particularly in alopecia totalis/universalis, a finding suggestive of antigenic drive. TCR sequences shared between patients were less clear than in mice, possibly partly because of HLA diversity in the patient population.

After PBMCs were isolated by density centrifugation and stained for CD3, CD4 and CD8, a FACSAria was used to sort CD4+ and CD8+ T cells. Unaffected controls provided scalp biopsies and blood samples. Germline trimming amounts to 7 bases on V and 3 bases on J, with 3 as the count of junction bases outside the gene matches. The CDR3, cysteine through phenylalanine, is 12 amino acids long. Left in the record is the CDR3 DNA by itself, 36 bases read in frame from the first base. The germline V gene encodes CDR1 SQVTM and CDR2 ANQGSEA. The library came from the immunoSEQ multiplex PCR assay. For TCR sequencing, RNA was extracted from every sample and reverse transcribed into cDNA to serve as template. First-strand cDNA was synthesized with SuperScript III using a 2:1 mix of oligo-dT and random hexamers. Amplification bias was assessed with a synthetic immune receptor repertoire, and residual bias was removed computationally. Per the original workflow: Raw reads were preprocessed for error removal, and CDR3 was defined according to IMGT conventions as running from the conserved cysteine to phenylalanine. Clonality was calculated as 1 minus Shannon entropy normalized by log2 of the number of productive unique TCRs. Whether scalp clones were CD4 or CD8 was inferred by matching scalp TCRbeta sequences against CD4 and CD8 repertoires sorted from blood. The source is immuneACCESS, and TCRdb retained only in-frame sequences with V and J called. Part of the clones is not carried over; for the studies checked, unresolved V genes explain less than half of this, and the remainder is unexplained. The V and J calls and clone size come from that table; D and trimming were worked out from the DNA. In all, the sample holds around 150,000 clones, and 55% of those were seen once. The top ten hold approximately 4.3% of the sample.

Sample: CD4+ T cells sorted from blood. The V gene is TRBV29-1 and the J gene is TRBJ1-1, with TRBD1 matching 9 junction bases. The receptor was derived from a human donor in good health. The DNA sequence follows: TGCAGCGGGAGGACAGGGGACACTGAAGCTTTCTTT. Its protein product is CSGRTGDTEAFF.